The 10 T cell receptor beta chains given below trace back to one sample, sequenced in a study of CD8 T cells in ankylosing spondylitis. No cognate antigen is known for these TCRs. Study outcomes and limitations: One TCR beta motif, made up of about 8 highly homologous variants, appeared characteristic of ankylosing spondylitis blood.

TCRdb redid the calling of the 5' RACE reads with MiXCR, one entry per CDR3 protein. The repertoire holds 700,000 to 850,000 distinct CDR3 sequences, with about an eighth as singletons. The sequenced material came from blood, either unsorted or a sorted T cell fraction (not recorded which). The receptors come from a male donor with ankylosing spondylitis.

This clonotype was observed a few times. The CDR3 here is CRGQGGTDTQYF. The CDR3 DNA is TGCAGGGGACAGGGGGGAACAGATACGCAGTATTTT. J is TRBJ2-3 and V is TRBV20-1, with 11 bases aligning to TRBD1. CDR3 size: 12 residues. The V gene's germline CDR1 is DFQATT and CDR2 SNEGSKA (reference sequence).

This clonotype was observed many times. V usage is TRBV7-2 and J usage is TRBJ2-7; 9 nucleotides align to TRBD1. This CDR3 is 15 amino acids long. J lost 3 bases, V lost 3 bases, and 6 bases had no gene match. Germline CDR1 and CDR2: SGHTA and FQGNSA. CDR3 sequence: CASSFPTGGNYEQYF. The CDR3 DNA reads TGTGCCAGCAGCTTCCCGACAGGGGGAAACTACGAGCAGTACTTC.

This clonotype appeared many times. For the CDR3, the DNA is TGCGCCAGCAGCCGCAGGGAAGCCTACGAGCAGTACTTC. Protein sequence: CASSRREAYEQYF. The rearrangement joins TRBV5-1 to TRBJ2-7, with D maybe TRBD1 (5 bases). CDR1 is SGHRS, CDR2 YFSETQ, per germline. The CDR3 is made up of 13 amino acids. The ends were cut back, 4 bases at V and 2 bases at J, with 10 bases in the middle.

The chain couples TRBV5-8 to TRBJ1-1; D gene uncertain. The CDR3 runs to 14 residues. The V gene lost 1 base and the J gene lost 4 bases, with 11 bases spanning the gap. The germline V gene has CDR1 SGHTS and CDR2 YDEGEE. The CDR3 region has the DNA TGTGCCAGCAGCTTGATGATGGTATCCACTGAAGCTTTCTTT. This encodes CASSLMMVSTEAFF.

This clonotype showed up just a few times. This chain connects TRBV10-3 to TRBJ2-3; D gene unclear. V was shortened by 3 bases and J by 0 bases, with 7 bases between the two germline ends. Germline values: CDR1 ENHRY, CDR2 SYGVKD. The CDR3 spans 14 residues. The CDR3 reads CAISELGSTDTQYF. In DNA, the CDR3 is TGTGCCATCAGTGAATTGGGGAGCACAGATACGCAGTATTTT.

The V call is TRBV10-3, the J call TRBJ2-7, with 7 bases fitting TRBD1. Germline V CDR1 and CDR2: ENHRY, SYGVKD. The CDR3 runs 15 residues. V shed 6 bases, J shed 5 bases, and the junction held 13 bases outside the gene matches. The CDR3 nucleotides read TGTGCCATCAGGAGCACCACAGGGGAAGGGCACGAGCAGTACTTC. It specifies CAIRSTTGEGHEQYF.

The chain carries TRBV15 and TRBJ2-2; 12 positions match TRBD2. V lost 6 bases and J lost 6; bases outside the gene matches: 8. CDR3 length: 16 residues. Looked up from germline, CDR1 is LNHNV and CDR2 is YYDKDF (reference sequence). DNA of the CDR3: TGTGCCACCAGTGGCGGACTAGCGGGGATCTCCGGGGAGCTGTTTTTT. It specifies CATSGGLAGISGELFF.

This clonotype was detected many times. The rearrangement joins TRBV29-1 to TRBJ2-7; possibly TRBD1 for D (6 bases). The ends were cut back, 4 bases at V and 1 base at J, with 11 bases in the middle. The CDR3 totals 13 residues. Looked up from germline, CDR1 is SQVTM and CDR2 is ANQGSEA. CDR3 loop: CSVVDRLSYEQYF. In DNA, the CDR3 is TGCAGCGTTGTTGACAGGTTGTCCTACGAGCAGTACTTC.

This clonotype was seen many times. The V call is TRBV20-1, the J call TRBJ1-2; maybe TRBD1 (6 bases). CDR1 DFQATT and CDR2 SNEGSKA come from the germline V gene (reference sequence). CDR3 length: 13 amino acids. Deletions cut 2 bases from V and 8 bases from J, with 15 bases between. This CDR3 is CSARQGPSRGYTF. CDR3 nucleotides: TGCAGTGCTAGACAGGGGCCCTCTAGGGGCTACACCTTC.

DNA of the CDR3: TGTGCCATCAGTGAGTCGATCCTAGTGGAACCCACAGATACGCAGTATTTT. It codes for CAISESILVEPTDTQYF. This chain joins TRBV10-3 and TRBJ2-3; D call uncertain. The V end was cut by 0 bases, the J end by 2 bases, with 15 bases between. The CDR3 is 17 amino acids. CDR1 and CDR2 from the germline V gene are ENHRY and SYGVKD.